The clone carrying this TCR beta chain showed up many times. Its antigen is not identified. V trimming: 3 bases; J trimming: 5 bases; junction bases outside the gene matches: 4. In germline, CDR1 is LGHNA, CDR2 YSLEER. CDR3 length equals 14 residues. This record belongs to a study of early T cells in non-severe SARS-CoV-2 infection. Separate cDNA molecules each had unique molecular identifiers attached to them. One entry per CDR3 protein results from TCRdb running MiXCR on the 5' RACE reads. The profile covers tens of thousands of distinct CDR3 sequences, with about 5.2% appearing a single time and 3.5% to 4% taken by the ten largest. Study conclusions and caveats: Reliance on VDJdb matching favored anti-spike CD8 responses; private and CD4 specificities were missed.

The chain has TRBV4-3 and TRBJ2-5; TRBD2 matches at 9 bases. The source material was whole blood. This clonotype was obtained from an adult who was a healthcare worker with PCR-confirmed SARS-CoV-2 infection or an uninfected control (not recorded which). In nucleotides, the CDR3 is TGCGCCAGCAGCCAGGCGGGAGGGGATGAGACCCAGTACTTC. It codes for CASSQAGGDETQYF.